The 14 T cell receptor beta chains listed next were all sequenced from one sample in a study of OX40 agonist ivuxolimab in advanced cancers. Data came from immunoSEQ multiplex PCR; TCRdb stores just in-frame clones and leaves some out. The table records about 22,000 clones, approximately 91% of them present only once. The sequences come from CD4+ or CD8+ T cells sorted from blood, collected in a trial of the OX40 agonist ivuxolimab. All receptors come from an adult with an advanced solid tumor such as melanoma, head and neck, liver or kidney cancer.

This chain's CDR3 is CASSLVGSYEQYF. The CDR3 DNA reads as TGTGCCAGCAGCTTGGTCGGTAGCTACGAGCAGTACTTC. V gene TRBV5-8 combines with J gene TRBJ2-7; no firm D call. The CDR3 extends over 13 amino acids. The V gene's germline CDR1 is SGHTS and CDR2 YDEGEE. V lost 0 bases to trimming and J lost 3 bases, with 7 bases between them.

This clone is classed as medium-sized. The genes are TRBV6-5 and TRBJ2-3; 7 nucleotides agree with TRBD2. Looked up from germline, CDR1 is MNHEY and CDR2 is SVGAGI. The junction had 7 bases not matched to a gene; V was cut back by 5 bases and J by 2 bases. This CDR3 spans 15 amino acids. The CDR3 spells CASSLLGTNTDTQYF. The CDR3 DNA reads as TGTGCCAGCAGTCTATTAGGGACTAACACAGATACGCAGTATTTT.

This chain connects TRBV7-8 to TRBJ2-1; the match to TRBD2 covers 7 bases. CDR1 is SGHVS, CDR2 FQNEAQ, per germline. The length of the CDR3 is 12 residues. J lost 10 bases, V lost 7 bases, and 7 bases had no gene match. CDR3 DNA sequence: TGTGCCAGCACAGGACGGCGGGGGGAGCAGTTCTTC. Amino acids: CASTGRRGEQFF.

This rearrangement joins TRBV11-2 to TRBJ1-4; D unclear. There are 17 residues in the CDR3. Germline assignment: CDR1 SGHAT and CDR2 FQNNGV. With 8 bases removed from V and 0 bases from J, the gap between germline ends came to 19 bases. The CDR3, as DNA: TGTGCCAGCGGCGAAAATTATCTAGGCGCAACTAATGAAAAACTGTTTTTT. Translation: CASGENYLGATNEKLFF. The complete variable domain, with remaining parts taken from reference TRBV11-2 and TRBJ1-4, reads EAGVAQSPRYKIIEKRQSVAFWCNPISGHATLYWYQQILGQGPKLLIQFQNNGVVDDSQLPKDRFSAERLKGVDSTLKIQPAKLEDSAVYLCASGENYLGATNEKLFFGSGTQLSVL.

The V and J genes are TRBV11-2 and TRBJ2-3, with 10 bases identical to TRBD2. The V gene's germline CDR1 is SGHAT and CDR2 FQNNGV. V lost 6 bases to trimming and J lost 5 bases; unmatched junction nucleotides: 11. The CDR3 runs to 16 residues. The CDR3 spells CASRRPSGGLGDTQYF. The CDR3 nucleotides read TGTGCCAGCAGAAGACCTAGCGGGGGATTGGGAGATACGCAGTATTTT.

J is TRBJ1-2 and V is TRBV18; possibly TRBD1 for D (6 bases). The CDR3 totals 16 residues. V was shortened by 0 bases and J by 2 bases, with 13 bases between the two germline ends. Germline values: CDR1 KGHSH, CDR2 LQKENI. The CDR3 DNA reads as TGTGCCAGCTCACCACCGAGCAGACAGGCAAACTATGGCTACACCTTC. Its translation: CASSPPSRQANYGYTF.

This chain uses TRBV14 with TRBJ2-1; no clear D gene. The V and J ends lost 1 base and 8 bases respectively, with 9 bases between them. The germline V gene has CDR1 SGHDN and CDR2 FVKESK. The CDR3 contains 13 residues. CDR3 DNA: TGTGCCAGCAGCCAAGTATATGAATATGAGCAGTTCTTC. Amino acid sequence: CASSQVYEYEQFF.

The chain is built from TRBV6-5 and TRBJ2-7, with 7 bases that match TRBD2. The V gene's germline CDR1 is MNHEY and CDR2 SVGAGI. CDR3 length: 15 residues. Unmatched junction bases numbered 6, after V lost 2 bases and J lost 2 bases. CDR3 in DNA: TGTGCCAGCAGTTACGCTGGGGGGAGGGCCTACGAGCAGTACTTC. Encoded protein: CASSYAGGRAYEQYF.

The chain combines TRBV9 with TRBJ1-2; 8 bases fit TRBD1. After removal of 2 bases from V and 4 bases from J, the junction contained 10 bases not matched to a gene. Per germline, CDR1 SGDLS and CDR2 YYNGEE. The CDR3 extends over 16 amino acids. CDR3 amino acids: CASSVASTGVGYGYTF. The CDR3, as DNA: TGTGCCAGCAGCGTCGCTTCGACAGGGGTTGGCTATGGCTACACCTTC. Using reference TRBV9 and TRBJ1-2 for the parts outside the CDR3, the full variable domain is DSGVTQTPKHLITATGQRVTLRCSPRSGDLSVYWYQQSLDQGLQFLIQYYNGEERAKGNILERFSAQQFPDLHSELNLSSLELGDSALYFCASSVASTGVGYGYTFGSGTRLTVV.

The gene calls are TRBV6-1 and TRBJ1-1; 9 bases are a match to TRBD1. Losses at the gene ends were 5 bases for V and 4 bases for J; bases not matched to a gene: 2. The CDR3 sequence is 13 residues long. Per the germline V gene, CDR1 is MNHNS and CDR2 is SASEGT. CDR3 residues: CASSRTGATEAFF. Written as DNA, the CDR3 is TGTGCCAGCAGTCGGACAGGGGCCACTGAAGCTTTCTTT.

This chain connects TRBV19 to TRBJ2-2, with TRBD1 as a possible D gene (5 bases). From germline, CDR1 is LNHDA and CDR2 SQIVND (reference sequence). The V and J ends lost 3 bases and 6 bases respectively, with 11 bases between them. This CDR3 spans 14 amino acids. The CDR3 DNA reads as TGTGCCAGTAGTATCGGTCAGGGTGCCGGGGAGCTGTTTTTT. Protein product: CASSIGQGAGELFF.

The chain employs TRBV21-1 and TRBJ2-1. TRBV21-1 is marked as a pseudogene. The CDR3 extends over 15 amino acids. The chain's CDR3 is CASSKVEVSLNEQFF. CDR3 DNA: TGTGCCAGCAGCAAAGTGGAAGTGTCCCTCAATGAGCAGTTCTTC.

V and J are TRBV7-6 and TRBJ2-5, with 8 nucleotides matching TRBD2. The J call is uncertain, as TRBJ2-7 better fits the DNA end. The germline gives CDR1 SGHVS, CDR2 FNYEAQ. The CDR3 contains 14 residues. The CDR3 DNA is TGTGCCAGCAGCTTCACGGGAGGGACCTACGAGCAGTACTTC. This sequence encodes CASSFTGGTYEQYF.

Here the CDR3 reads CASSLNSGRSTDTQYF. The CDR3 DNA reads as TGTGCCAGCAGCTTAAATAGCGGGCGTAGCACAGATACGCAGTATTTT. The gene calls are TRBV7-8 and TRBJ2-3; TRBD2 matches 7 bases. With 2 bases clipped from V and 0 bases from J, the junction kept 5 bases outside the gene matches. Germline CDR1 is SGHVS and CDR2 is FQNEAQ. CDR3 length: 16 residues.